Shown below are 14 T cell receptor beta chains from a single sample sequenced in a study of cytomegalovirus exposure and HLA in healthy donors. The study ran its PCR with 60 Vbeta and 13 Jbeta primers. Profiled with immunoSEQ multiplex PCR; TCRdb holds only in-frame clones, not every one. The table has 100,000 to 150,000 clones, 17% seen once. Material: PBMCs. The receptor set was obtained from a female donor in good health and CMV-seropositive.

CDR3 sequence (DNA): TGTGCCAGCAGCCCGGGACAGGGTCCCTACGAGCAGTACTTC. This translates into CASSPGQGPYEQYF. The rearrangement joins TRBV7-2 to TRBJ2-7, with 9 bases aligning to TRBD1. The CDR3 is made up of 14 amino acids. The J segment lost 2 bases and the V segment lost 5 bases, leaving 4 bases of the junction unmatched. Germline loops: CDR1 SGHTA, CDR2 FQGNSA.

The genes are TRBV11-2 and TRBJ2-1, with TRBD2 matching 8 bases. The length of the CDR3 is 14 residues. V shed 5 bases, J shed 4 bases, and the junction held 4 bases outside the gene matches. Germline CDR1 and CDR2: SGHAT and FQNNGV. The CDR3 DNA reads TGTGCCAGCAGCCCTAGCGGGCCTTACAATGAGCAGTTCTTC. Amino acids: CASSPSGPYNEQFF.

Worth noting for this clone: Other DNA sequences in this specimen translate into the identical CDR3. The chain carries TRBV27 and TRBJ2-2, with TRBD1 matching over 11 bases. With 5 bases clipped from V and 4 bases from J, the junction kept 6 bases outside the gene matches. Per germline, CDR1 MNHEY and CDR2 SMNVEV (reference sequence). This CDR3 is 16 amino acids long. For the CDR3, the DNA is TGTGCCAGCAGTCGCGGGACAGGGGGACGCACCGGGGAGCTGTTTTTT. Its protein is CASSRGTGGRTGELFF.

This chain uses TRBV6-1 with TRBJ1-4, with D perhaps TRBD1 (5 bases). V was shortened by 6 bases and J by 14 bases, with 25 bases between the two germline ends. The length of the CDR3 is 15 residues. The germline V gene encodes CDR1 MNHNS and CDR2 SASEGT. The CDR3 DNA sequence: TGTGCCAGCAGGGTAGCGGGGGGAATAATGAAAGGGCTGTTTTTT. Protein product: CASRVAGGIMKGLFF.

This clone was observed a handful of times. CDR3 sequence reads: CAISEGAGGPFYNSPLHF. The CDR3 DNA is TGTGCCATCAGTGAAGGGGCAGGGGGCCCCTTTTATAATTCACCCCTCCACTTT. V usage is TRBV10-3 and J usage is TRBJ1-6; 8 nucleotides match TRBD1. Germline CDR1 reads ENHRY; CDR2 reads SYGVKD. The junction had 11 bases not matched to a gene; V was cut back by 3 bases and J by 4 bases. The CDR3 covers 18 residues.

This chain connects TRBV4-2 to TRBJ2-7; tentatively, D is TRBD2 (6 bases). There are 14 residues in the CDR3. The germline V gene encodes CDR1 LGHNA and CDR2 YNFKEQ. Trimming shortened V by 0 bases and J by 3 bases, and 9 bases separated the two germline ends. CDR3 residues: CASSQDFGSYEQYF. CDR3 DNA: TGTGCCAGCAGCCAAGATTTCGGGAGCTACGAGCAGTACTTC.

The V call is TRBV5-6, the J call TRBJ2-5, with 7 bases matching TRBD2. Germline V CDR1 and CDR2: SGHDT, YYEEEE. The CDR3 length is 18 residues. Germline trimming cut 0 bases from V and 5 bases from J; bases unmatched to any gene: 16. The CDR3 sequence: CASSLGGVLAGASETQYF. DNA of the CDR3: TGTGCCAGCAGCTTGGGGGGGGTTCTCGCGGGAGCGTCGGAGACCCAGTACTTC. Combining the CDR3 with reference TRBV5-6 and TRBJ2-5 gives the whole variable domain DAGVTQSPTHLIKTRGQQVTLRCSPKSGHDTVSWYQQALGQGPQFIFQYYEEEERQRGNFPDRFSGHQFPNYSSELNVNALLLGDSALYLCASSLGGVLAGASETQYFGPGTRLLVL.

The chain couples TRBV5-6 to TRBJ2-5; the match to TRBD2 covers 12 bases. CDR3 length: 17 amino acids. From germline, CDR1 is SGHDT and CDR2 YYEEEE. V lost 5 bases, J lost 5 bases, and 13 bases stayed unmatched. For the CDR3, the DNA is TGTGCCAGCAGGGAAGGGACTAGCGGGCCCAACCCGGAGACCCAGTACTTC. Protein: CASREGTSGPNPETQYF.

The chain has TRBV6-5 and TRBJ2-5; D remains unclear. CDR1 is MNHEY, CDR2 SVGAGI, per germline. This CDR3 contains 12 residues. Trimming removed 6 bases at V and 5 bases at J, with 10 bases between. The CDR3 DNA reads as TGTGCCAGCAGGACGGTCGGGGAGACCCAGTACTTC. Translating gives CASRTVGETQYF.

This chain connects TRBV30 to TRBJ1-6; D is unclear. Germline CDR1 GTSNPN, CDR2 SVGIG (reference sequence). The CDR3 is made up of 13 amino acids. V was clipped by 0 bases and J by 7 bases, with 7 bases between them. CDR3 nucleotide sequence: TGTGCCTGGAGTGTGGTTCAGAATTCACCCCTCCACTTT. This gives the protein CAWSVVQNSPLHF.

This clone was seen a handful of times. The J gene is TRBJ2-7, the V gene TRBV2; 7 bases align to TRBD2. Germline V gene sequence: CDR1 SNHLY, CDR2 FYNNEI. The CDR3 runs 13 residues. V was pared by 4 bases and J by 7 bases, with 7 bases of the junction left unmatched. For the CDR3, the DNA is TGTGCCAGCAGTGTAGGGACTACTAGGGAGCAGTACTTC. This translates into CASSVGTTREQYF.

The V call is TRBV5-1, the J call TRBJ2-3; weak D call: TRBD1 (6 bases). The CDR3 is 16 amino acids. The V and J ends lost 1 base and 0 bases respectively, with 12 bases between them. The germline gives CDR1 SGHRS, CDR2 YFSETQ. CDR3 region: CASSLSTGASTDTQYF. The CDR3 nucleotides read TGCGCCAGCAGCTTGTCGACAGGTGCTAGCACAGATACGCAGTATTTT.

The chain has TRBV6-1 and TRBJ2-5; the match to TRBD1 covers 7 bases. The CDR3 is 13 residues long. CDR1 and CDR2 (germline): MNHNS, SASEGT. Trimming removed 6 bases from V and 5 bases from J; junction bases left unmatched: 6. For the CDR3, the DNA is TGTGCCAGCAGATCTACAGGGGCGGAGACCCAGTACTTC. It codes for CASRSTGAETQYF.

This clone was recorded a few times. The V gene is TRBV5-4, the J gene TRBJ1-6, with a possible D match to TRBD1 (6 bases). The CDR3 contains 14 residues. With 3 bases removed from V and 6 bases from J, the gap between germline ends came to 10 bases. Per the germline V gene, CDR1 is SGHNT and CDR2 is YYREEE (reference sequence). The CDR3 DNA reads as TGTGCCAGCAGCTCCAGGACAGTTAATTCACCCCTCCACTTT. Encoded protein: CASSSRTVNSPLHF.